Listed below are T cell receptor beta chains from one sample, sequenced in a study of T cell responses to AZD1222 COVID-19 vaccine. TCRdb keeps only in-frame clones here, not all; method: immunoSEQ multiplex PCR. The sample lists 120,000 to 150,000 clones; more than 85% were seen once. Material: peripheral blood, obtained on day 0 of AZD1222 vaccination. The receptors shown here come from an adult in good health. Each CDR3 is given without its conserved first and last residue.

>TRBV5-1
ASSSQGVAGVLGGEQF
>TRBV6-5
ASSSTGGGTGELF
>TRBV10-1
ASSEAGNSGNTIY
>TRBV10-3
AISGGGNSPPETQY
>TRBV7-2
ASSHWSSGESDTQY
>TRBV6-5
ASSYRGEQY
>TRBV7-2
ASSSMTGERWT
>TRBV9
ASSGRNYGYT
>TRBV5-4
ASSPLRAGELF
>TRBV10-3
AISEALAGGGETQY
>TRBV18
ASSPGMDSSYGYT
>TRBV19
ASSITKPGGTEAF
>TRBV10-1
ASSATEAHEQF
>TRBV3-1/TRBV3-2
ASSQKTDPKDEQY
>TRBV11-2
ASRTAGGDSGYT
>TRBV24-1
ATSVLVAPGVTGYT
>TRBV5-1
ASSYRTDTEAF
>TRBV4-3
ASSQDGAGDTDTQY
>TRBV7-8
ASSILPAGASYNSPLH
>TRBV2
ASSYYGGNQPQH
>TRBV7-8
ASRRQGNTEAF
>TRBV5-1
ASSLNRLQDTEAF
>TRBV27
ASSPSLWTEAF
>TRBV18
ASSPGVGGTADTQY
>TRBV18
ASSPGFSEQY
>TRBV7-2
ASSLDRSPYGYT
>TRBV6-5
ASRGMTGNNEQF